One sample yielded the 22 T cell receptor beta chains listed below, sequenced in a study of vaccination effects on CD4 cells after COVID-19. Assay: immunoSEQ multiplex PCR; the TCRdb copy retains only in-frame clones and omits some. The sample lists 45,000 to 70,000 clones, around three quarters occurring once. Antigens for these TCRs are unknown. Before sequencing, viral peptide pools were used by the ViraFEST assay to expand antigen-specific CD4+ T cells. With approximately ten days of culture completed, CD4+ T cells were isolated. Convalescent patients had PCR-confirmed SARS-CoV-2 infection between March and December 2020. This specimen consisted of CD4+ T cells from PBMCs cultured with HIV peptides, obtained before COVID-19 vaccination. Described subset: HIV-1 Nef peptide pool negative control/reference culture. Receptor source: a human donor who had a prior SARS-CoV-2 infection.

In this sample, this clone turned up a few times. The chain uses TRBV29-1 and TRBJ1-4; D is possibly TRBD1 (6 bases). Per germline, CDR1 SQVTM and CDR2 ANQGSEA. Trimming took 4 bases from V and 8 from J, leaving 17 bases between them. The CDR3 contains 14 residues. The CDR3 nucleotides read TGCAGCGTTGGGGACATCGGCCAGGACGAAAAACTGTTTTTT. Translating gives CSVGDIGQDEKLFF. Supplemented by reference TRBV29-1 and TRBJ1-4, the full variable domain reads SAVISQKPSRDICQRGTSLTIQCQVDSQVTMMFWYRQQPGQSLTLIATANQGSEATYESGFVIDKFPISRPNLTFSTLTVSNMSPEDSSIYLCSVGDIGQDEKLFFGSGTQLSVL.

As concerns this clone: Other nucleotide sequences in the sample specify the same CDR3. The rearrangement uses TRBV5-1 and TRBJ2-5; possibly TRBD1 for D (5 bases). Deletions cut 7 bases from V and 1 base from J, with 11 bases between. This CDR3 has 13 residues. Germline V gene lookup returns CDR1 SGHRS and CDR2 YFSETQ. CDR3 coding DNA: TGCGCCAGCTGGGGCGACAGCCAAGAGACCCAGTACTTC. Translated, it gives CASWGDSQETQYF.

This sequence joins TRBV7-8 and TRBJ2-3; 12 nucleotides match TRBD2. The V and J ends lost 5 bases and 2 bases, in that order; junction bases with no gene match: 2. The CDR3 covers 15 residues. CDR1 is SGHVS and CDR2 is FQNEAQ in the germline V gene. The CDR3 nucleotides are TGTGCCAGCAGCCGGACTAGCGGGAACACAGATACGCAGTATTTT. Translated, it gives CASSRTSGNTDTQYF.

This chain links TRBV18 with TRBJ1-1, with D perhaps matching TRBD1 (5 bases). This CDR3 is built from 17 residues. In germline, CDR1 is KGHSH, CDR2 LQKENI. Deletions cut 3 bases from V and 0 bases from J, with 17 bases between. The DNA of the CDR3 is TGTGCCAGCTCACCCCGAGGGCAGGGAGGGATGAACACTGAAGCTTTCTTT. This encodes CASSPRGQGGMNTEAFF. Using reference TRBV18 and TRBJ1-1 for the parts outside the CDR3, the full variable domain is NAGVMQNPRHLVRRRGQEARLRCSPMKGHSHVYWYRQLPEEGLKFMVYLQKENIIDESGMPKERFSAEFPKEGPSILRIQQVVRGDSAAYFCASSPRGQGGMNTEAFFGQGTRLTVV.

This clone was counted a few times. The chain carries TRBV15 and TRBJ1-2, with 8 bases that match TRBD1. Trimming took 5 bases from V and 4 from J; bases not matched to a gene: 6. The CDR3 has 14 residues. CDR1 and CDR2 from the germline V gene are LNHNV and YYDKDF (reference sequence). The CDR3 sequence: CATSPGQAAYGYTF. The CDR3 DNA reads as TGTGCCACCAGCCCGGGACAGGCTGCCTATGGCTACACCTTC.

This clone was counted only a few times. The V gene is TRBV27, the J gene TRBJ1-5, with 7 positions matching TRBD1. The CDR3 is 14 residues long. Unmatched junction bases numbered 6, after V lost 5 bases and J lost 5 bases. Germline V CDR1 and CDR2: MNHEY, SMNVEV (reference sequence). The CDR3 loop is CASSPDRVDQPQHF. DNA for the CDR3: TGTGCCAGCAGTCCCGACAGGGTGGATCAGCCCCAGCATTTT.

Details on this clone: Other DNA variants within this sample encode the same CDR3. This chain connects TRBV5-1 to TRBJ1-2; D may be TRBD1 (5 bases). The CDR3 length is 13 residues. Germline V gene data show CDR1 as SGHRS and CDR2 as YFSETQ. Trimming pared 0 bases from V and 4 bases from J, leaving 7 bases between. The CDR3 coding sequence is TGCGCCAGCAGCTTGGGGGGGGGCTATGGCTACACCTTC. Amino acid sequence: CASSLGGGYGYTF.

This sequence joins TRBV5-8 and TRBJ1-2; D remains unclear. CDR1 is SGHTS and CDR2 is YDEGEE in the germline V gene. Trimming took off 0 bases at V and 4 bases at J, with 13 bases between the two ends. The CDR3 covers 15 residues. The CDR3 here is CASSLAGSSLYGYTF. DNA of the CDR3: TGTGCCAGCAGCTTGGCCGGCAGCAGCCTCTATGGCTACACCTTC.

The chain employs TRBV4-2 and TRBJ1-2; D is possibly TRBD1 (6 bases). Between the trimmed V and J ends, which lost 0 bases and 7 bases, there was a span of 15 bases. The CDR3 consists of 15 residues. Germline V gene data show CDR1 as LGHNA and CDR2 as YNFKEQ. CDR3 sequence (DNA): TGTGCCAGCAGCCAAGATGAACAACAGGGCCTTGGCTACACCTTC. Translation gives CASSQDEQQGLGYTF.

The rearrangement uses TRBV5-4 and TRBJ1-6; TRBD1 agrees at 12 bases. V lost 5 bases, J lost 8 bases, and 8 bases stayed unmatched. CDR3 length: 16 residues. Germline CDR1 SGHNT, CDR2 YYREEE (reference sequence). The CDR3 loop is CASRRTGTGGDSPLHF. DNA for the CDR3: TGTGCCAGCAGGCGGACCGGGACAGGGGGCGATTCACCCCTCCACTTT. Full variable domain (missing parts from reference TRBV5-4 and TRBJ1-6): ETGVTQSPTHLIKTRGQQVTLRCSSQSGHNTVSWYQQALGQGPQFIFQYYREEENGRGNFPPRFSGLQFPNYSSELNVNALELDDSALYLCASRRTGTGGDSPLHFGNGTRLTVT.

V gene TRBV7-8 combines with J gene TRBJ2-5; maybe TRBD2 (7 bases). V was shortened by 5 bases and J by 5 bases, with 15 bases between the two germline ends. The CDR3 contains 14 residues. The germline CDR1 and CDR2 sequences are SGHVS and FQNEAQ. The CDR3 sequence: CASSPGGHRETQYF. In DNA form, the CDR3 reads TGTGCCAGCAGCCCGGGGGGCCATAGGGAGACCCAGTACTTC.

This clone was picked up one time. The genes are TRBV4-2 and TRBJ2-1, with 9 bases that match TRBD2. The V and J ends lost 0 bases and 9 bases, in that order; junction bases with no gene match: 9. This CDR3 is built from 16 residues. Germline assignment: CDR1 LGHNA and CDR2 YNFKEQ. The CDR3 DNA sequence: TGTGCCAGCAGCCAAGACCCAGCGGGAGGTACCGCTGAGCAGTTCTTC. This encodes CASSQDPAGGTAEQFF.

The chain uses TRBV13 and TRBJ2-3; TRBD1 might be the D (7 bases). Germline V lookup: CDR1 PRHDT, CDR2 FYEKMQ (reference sequence). CDR3 size: 14 residues. V shed 2 bases and J shed 9 bases, with 15 bases lying between them. As DNA, the CDR3 is TGTGCCAGCAGCTTAAGGGCAGGGGGGTACACGCAGTATTTT. This codes for CASSLRAGGYTQYF.

The chain couples TRBV25-1 to TRBJ2-2, with D possibly TRBD1 on 6 matching bases. Germline V gene data show CDR1 as MGHDK and CDR2 as SYGVNS. CDR3 length equals 14 residues. Trimming removed 6 bases at V and 4 bases at J, with 12 bases between. CDR3 sequence: CASRSGQFTGELFF. The CDR3, as DNA: TGTGCCAGCAGATCCGGACAGTTCACCGGGGAGCTGTTTTTT.

This clone was picked up one time. The J gene is TRBJ2-3, the V gene TRBV5-1; 8 bases match TRBD2. Trimming cost V 1 base and J 4 bases; bases outside gene matches: 2. The V gene's germline CDR1 is SGHRS and CDR2 YFSETQ. The CDR3 runs to 14 residues. The CDR3 reads CASSLTGGPDTQYF. In DNA form, the CDR3 reads TGCGCCAGCAGCTTGACGGGGGGGCCAGATACGCAGTATTTT.

The chain has TRBV2 and TRBJ1-5, with a possible D match to TRBD1 (5 bases). Between the trimmed V and J ends, which lost 3 bases and 0 bases, there was a span of 12 bases. Germline V gives CDR1 SNHLY, CDR2 FYNNEI. The CDR3 is 16 residues long. CDR3 DNA: TGTGCCAGCAGTGACCCAGGGAGTGGTAGCAATCAGCCCCAGCATTTT. Amino acid sequence: CASSDPGSGSNQPQHF.

The gene calls are TRBV11-3 and TRBJ2-1; D is ambiguous. The V end was cut by 4 bases, the J end by 1 base, with 8 bases between. The CDR3 consists of 14 residues. Looked up from germline, CDR1 is SGHNT and CDR2 is YENEEA. The CDR3: CASSSSFSYNEQFF. The CDR3 DNA is TGTGCCAGCAGCTCTTCTTTTTCCTACAATGAGCAGTTCTTC.

The chain joins TRBV18 to TRBJ1-3; D may be TRBD1 (5 bases). CDR1 KGHSH and CDR2 LQKENI come from the germline V gene. The CDR3 contains 16 residues. V was trimmed by 0 bases and J by 2 bases, leaving 11 bases between them. The CDR3: CASSPPVGRAGNTIYF. For the CDR3, the DNA is TGTGCCAGCTCACCACCGGTAGGCAGGGCTGGAAACACCATATATTTT.

The chain links TRBV7-9 to TRBJ1-1, with D unclear. The germline CDR1 and CDR2 sequences are SEHNR and FQNEAQ (reference sequence). There are 10 residues in the CDR3. V was trimmed by 5 bases and J by 10 bases, leaving 8 bases between them. The CDR3 DNA reads TGTGCCAGCAGCCCCACGGGAGCTTTCTTT. It specifies CASSPTGAFF.

This clone has a handful of counts. The chain recombines TRBV4-3 with TRBJ2-7; D unclear. This CDR3 region has 16 residues. Germline V lookup: CDR1 LGHNA, CDR2 YSLEER. V shed 0 bases and J shed 1 base, with 13 bases lying between them. CDR3 sequence: CASSQDFGVGSYEQYF. Written as DNA, the CDR3 is TGCGCCAGCAGCCAAGATTTCGGCGTCGGATCCTACGAGCAGTACTTC.

The chain combines TRBV5-4 with TRBJ1-4; D not certain. V lost 0 bases, J lost 5 bases, and 8 bases lay in between. Germline loops: CDR1 SGHNT, CDR2 YYREEE (reference sequence). The CDR3 runs to 14 residues. The CDR3 DNA follows: TGTGCCAGCAGCTTGGATACCGGCAATGAAAAACTGTTTTTT. This gives the protein CASSLDTGNEKLFF.

The chain couples TRBV6-6 to TRBJ1-2; 9 bases line up with TRBD1. V lost 5 bases to trimming and J lost 3 bases; unmatched junction nucleotides: 4. The CDR3 runs 14 residues. Germline assignment: CDR1 MNHNY and CDR2 SVGAGI (reference sequence). The CDR3 loop reads CASSRTGAYYGYTF. CDR3 DNA sequence: TGTGCCAGCAGTCGGACAGGGGCCTACTATGGCTACACCTTC.